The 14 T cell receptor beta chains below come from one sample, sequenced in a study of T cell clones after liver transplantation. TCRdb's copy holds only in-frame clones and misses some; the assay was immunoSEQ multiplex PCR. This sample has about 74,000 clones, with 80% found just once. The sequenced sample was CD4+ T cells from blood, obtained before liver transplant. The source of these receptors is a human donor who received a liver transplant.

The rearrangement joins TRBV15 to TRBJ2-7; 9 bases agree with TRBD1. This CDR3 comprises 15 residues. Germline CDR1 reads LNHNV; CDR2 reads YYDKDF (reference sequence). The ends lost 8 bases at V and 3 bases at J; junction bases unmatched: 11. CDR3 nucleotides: TGTGCCACCTCGCTCGGCCTGGGACAGGGCTACGAGCAGTACTTC. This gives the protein CATSLGLGQGYEQYF. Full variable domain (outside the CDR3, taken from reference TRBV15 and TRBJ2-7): DAMVIQNPRYQVTQFGKPVTLSCSQTLNHNVMYWYQQKSSQAPKLLFHYYDKDFNNEADTPDNFQSRRPNTSFCFLDIRSPGLGDTAMYLCATSLGLGQGYEQYFGPGTRLTVT.

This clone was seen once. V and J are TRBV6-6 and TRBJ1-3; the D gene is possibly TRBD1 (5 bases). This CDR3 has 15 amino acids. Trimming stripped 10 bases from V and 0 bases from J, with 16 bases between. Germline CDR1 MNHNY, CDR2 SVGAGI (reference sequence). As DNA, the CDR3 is TGTGCCACCTCCTACGGGGGAAGCTCTGGAAACACCATATATTTT. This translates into CATSYGGSSGNTIYF.

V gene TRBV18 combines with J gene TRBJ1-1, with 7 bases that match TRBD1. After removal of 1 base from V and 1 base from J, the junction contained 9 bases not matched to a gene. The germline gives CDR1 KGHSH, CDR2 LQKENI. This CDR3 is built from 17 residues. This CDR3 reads CASSPRSLGTANTEAFF. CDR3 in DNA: TGTGCCAGCTCACCACGAAGTCTCGGGACAGCGAACACTGAAGCTTTCTTT.

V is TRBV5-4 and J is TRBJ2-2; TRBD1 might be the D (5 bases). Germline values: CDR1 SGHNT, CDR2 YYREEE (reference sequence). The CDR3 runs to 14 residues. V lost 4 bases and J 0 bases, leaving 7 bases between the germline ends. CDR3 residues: CASSPDTNTGELFF. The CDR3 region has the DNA TGTGCCAGCAGCCCGGACACGAACACCGGGGAGCTGTTTTTT.

CDR3 residues: CASSFIGSIGDEQFF. Here the CDR3 DNA reads TGCGCCAGCAGCTTTATCGGATCAATAGGGGATGAGCAGTTCTTC. The rearrangement links TRBV5-1 to TRBJ2-1; TRBD1 is a possible D gene (5 bases). Germline values: CDR1 SGHRS, CDR2 YFSETQ. This CDR3 is built from 15 residues. Trimming removed 2 bases from V and 8 bases from J, with 17 bases in between.

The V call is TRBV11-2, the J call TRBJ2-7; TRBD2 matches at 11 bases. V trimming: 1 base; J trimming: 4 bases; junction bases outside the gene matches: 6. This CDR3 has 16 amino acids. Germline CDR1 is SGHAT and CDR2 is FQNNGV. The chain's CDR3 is CASSLVTSGRKYEQYF. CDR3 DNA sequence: TGTGCCAGCAGCTTAGTTACTAGCGGGAGAAAATACGAGCAGTACTTC.

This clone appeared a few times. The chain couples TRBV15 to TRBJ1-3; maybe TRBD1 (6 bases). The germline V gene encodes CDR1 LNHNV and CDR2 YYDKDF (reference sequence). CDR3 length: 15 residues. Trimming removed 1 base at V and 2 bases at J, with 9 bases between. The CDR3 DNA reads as TGTGCCACCAGCAGAGCAGGGGAAGCTGGAAACACCATATATTTT. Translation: CATSRAGEAGNTIYF.

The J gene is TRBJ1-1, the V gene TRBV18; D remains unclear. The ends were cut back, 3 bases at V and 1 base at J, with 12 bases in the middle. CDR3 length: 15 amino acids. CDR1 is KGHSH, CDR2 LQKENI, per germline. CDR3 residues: CASSPYDSGNTEAFF. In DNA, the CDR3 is TGTGCCAGCTCACCCTACGACTCCGGGAACACTGAAGCTTTCTTT.

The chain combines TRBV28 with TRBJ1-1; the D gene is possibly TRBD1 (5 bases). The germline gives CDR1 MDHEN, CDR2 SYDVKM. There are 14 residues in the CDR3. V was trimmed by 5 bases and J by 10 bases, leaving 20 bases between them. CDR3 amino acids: CASSLHDRTHGAFF. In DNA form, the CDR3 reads TGTGCCAGCAGTCTCCACGATAGGACACATGGAGCTTTCTTT.

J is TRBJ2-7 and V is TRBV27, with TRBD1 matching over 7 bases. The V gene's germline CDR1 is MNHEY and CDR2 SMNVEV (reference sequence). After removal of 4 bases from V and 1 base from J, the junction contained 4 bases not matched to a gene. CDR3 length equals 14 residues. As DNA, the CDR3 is TGTGCCAGCAGTTCTCGACAGGGATCCTACGAGCAGTACTTC. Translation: CASSSRQGSYEQYF.

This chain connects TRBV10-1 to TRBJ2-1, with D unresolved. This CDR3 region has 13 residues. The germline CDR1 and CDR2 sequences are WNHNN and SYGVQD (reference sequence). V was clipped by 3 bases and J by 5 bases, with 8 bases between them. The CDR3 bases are TGCGCCAGCAGTGAAAGAATAGACAATGAGCAGTTCTTC. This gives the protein CASSERIDNEQFF.

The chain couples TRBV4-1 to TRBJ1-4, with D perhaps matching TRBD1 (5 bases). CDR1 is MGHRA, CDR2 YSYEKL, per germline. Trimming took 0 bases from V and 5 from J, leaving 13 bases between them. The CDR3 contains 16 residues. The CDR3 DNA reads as TGCGCCAGCAGCCAAGATGCCGACAGATCGAATGAAAAACTGTTTTTT. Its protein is CASSQDADRSNEKLFF.

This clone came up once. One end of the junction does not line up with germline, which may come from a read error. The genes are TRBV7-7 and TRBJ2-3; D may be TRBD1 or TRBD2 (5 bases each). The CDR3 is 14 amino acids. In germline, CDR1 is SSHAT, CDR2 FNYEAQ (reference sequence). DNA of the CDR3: TGTGCTAGCAGCTTAACGGGACCCACAGATACGCAGTATTTT. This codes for CASSLTGPTDTQYF.

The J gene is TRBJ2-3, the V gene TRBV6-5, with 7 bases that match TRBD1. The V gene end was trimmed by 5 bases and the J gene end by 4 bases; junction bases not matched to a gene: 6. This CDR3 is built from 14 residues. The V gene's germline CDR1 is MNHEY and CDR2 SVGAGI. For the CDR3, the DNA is TGTGCCAGCAGTCTAGGGGGCAAAGCAGATACGCAGTATTTT. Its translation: CASSLGGKADTQYF.